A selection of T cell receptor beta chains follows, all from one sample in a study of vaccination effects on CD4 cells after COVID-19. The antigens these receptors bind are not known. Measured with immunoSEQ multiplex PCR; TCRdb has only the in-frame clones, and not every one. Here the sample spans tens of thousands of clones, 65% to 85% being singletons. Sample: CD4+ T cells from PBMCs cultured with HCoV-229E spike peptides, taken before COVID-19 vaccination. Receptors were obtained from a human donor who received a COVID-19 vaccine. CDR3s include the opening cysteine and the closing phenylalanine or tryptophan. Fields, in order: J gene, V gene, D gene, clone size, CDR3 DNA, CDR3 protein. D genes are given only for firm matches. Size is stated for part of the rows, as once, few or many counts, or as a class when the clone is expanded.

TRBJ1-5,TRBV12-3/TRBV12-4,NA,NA,TGTGCCAGCAGTTTGTCGGGTCAGCCCCAGCATTTT,CASSLSGQPQHF
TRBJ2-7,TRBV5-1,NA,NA,TGCGCCAGCAGCGGGACAAGGCCTACCTACGAGCAGTACTTC,CASSGTRPTYEQYF
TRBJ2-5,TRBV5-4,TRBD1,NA,TGTGCCAGCAGCTCCAGGGGGCGGAAAGAGACCCAGTACTTC,CASSSRGRKETQYF
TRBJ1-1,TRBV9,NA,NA,TGTGCCAGCAGCGTAGGTTCAGGCCTGAACACTGAAGCTTTCTTT,CASSVGSGLNTEAFF
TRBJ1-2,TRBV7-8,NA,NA,TGTGCCAGCAGCTTAGGGGGGGGGACGTCGGGCTACACCTTC,CASSLGGGTSGYTF
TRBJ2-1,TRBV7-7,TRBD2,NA,TGTGCCAGCAGCTCGGGAAGACTAGCGGGAGGGCCCAATGAGCAGTTCTTC,CASSSGRLAGGPNEQFF
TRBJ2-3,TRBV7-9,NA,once,TGTGCCAGCAGCTTAGGTAACCGGGGAGCTAAGGATACGCAGTATTTT,CASSLGNRGAKDTQYF
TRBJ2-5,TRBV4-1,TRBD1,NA,TGCGCCAGCAGCCAAGAGTGGACAGGGGGCACTGAGACCCAGTACTTC,CASSQEWTGGTETQYF
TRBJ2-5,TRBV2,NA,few,TGTGCCAGCAGTGATAGGCAGGAAACGACCCAGTACTTC,CASSDRQETTQYF
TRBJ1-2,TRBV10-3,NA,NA,TGTGCCATCAGTAGAAGGCAGGGTCAAGGTGAGGATGGCTACACCTTC,CAISRRQGQGEDGYTF
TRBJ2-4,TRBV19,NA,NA,TGTGCCAGTAGTATGTCAGGGCTTCTAGCCAAAAACATTCAGTACTTC,CASSMSGLLAKNIQYF
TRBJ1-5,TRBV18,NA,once,TGTGCCAGCTCACCATTCAGCAATCAGCCCCAGCATTTT,CASSPFSNQPQHF
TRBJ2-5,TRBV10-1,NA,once,TGCGCCAGCAGTGAGAGACAGAAAGAGACCCAGTACTTC,CASSERQKETQYF
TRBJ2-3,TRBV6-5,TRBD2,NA,TGTGCCAGCAGTTCCCAGCGGGGGGGCCCAGATACGCAGTATTTT,CASSSQRGGPDTQYF
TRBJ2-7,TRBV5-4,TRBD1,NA,TGTGCCAGCAGCTTTGACAGGGCAAACTACGAGCAGTACTTC,CASSFDRANYEQYF
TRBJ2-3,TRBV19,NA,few,TGTGCCAGTAGTGTCGGACCCACCCGCACAGATACGCAGTATTTT,CASSVGPTRTDTQYF
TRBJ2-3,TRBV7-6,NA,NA,TGTGCCAGCAGCTTAGCCCTAGCGTCGGCAGATACGCAGTATTTT,CASSLALASADTQYF
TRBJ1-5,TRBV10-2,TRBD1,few,TGCGCCAGCAACAGACAGGGAGAGTCGGGCCAGCCCCAGCATTTT,CASNRQGESGQPQHF
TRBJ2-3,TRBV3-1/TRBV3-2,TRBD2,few,TGTGCCAGCAGCTCCTTTGGACTAGCGGGGGGTAGGGCTGGCACAGATACGCAGTATTTT,CASSSFGLAGGRAGTDTQYF
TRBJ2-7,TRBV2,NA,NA,TGTGCCAGCAGTGGTGGGGCGAACCGCTACGAGCAGTACTTC,CASSGGANRYEQYF
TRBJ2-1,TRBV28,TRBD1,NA,TGTGCCAGCAGTTTGCAGGGGGCGAATTACAATGAGCAGTTCTTC,CASSLQGANYNEQFF
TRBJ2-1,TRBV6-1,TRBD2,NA,TGTGCCAGCAGTGCTGGACTAGCGGGGAGATACAATGAGCAGTTCTTC,CASSAGLAGRYNEQFF
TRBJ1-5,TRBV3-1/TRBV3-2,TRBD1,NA,TGTGCCAGCAGCCAGCGGACAGGGGGCCCCCAGCATTTT,CASSQRTGGPQHF
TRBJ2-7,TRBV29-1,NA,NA,TGCAGCGTTGAAGAGGGGAGGGGGCGAAGCTACGAGCAGTACTTC,CSVEEGRGRSYEQYF
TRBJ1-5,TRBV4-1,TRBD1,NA,TGCGCCAGCAGCCAAGATGGGACAGGTTTCGGGCTTAGCAATCAGCCCCAGCATTTT,CASSQDGTGFGLSNQPQHF
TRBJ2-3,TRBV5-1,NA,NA,TGCGCCAGCAGCTTGGGGGGACCAGAAGATACGCAGTATTTT,CASSLGGPEDTQYF
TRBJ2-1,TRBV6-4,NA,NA,TGTGCCAGCAGTGTCCGACTAACTTACAATGAGCAGTTCTTC,CASSVRLTYNEQFF
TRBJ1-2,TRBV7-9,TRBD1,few,TGTGCCAGCAGCTTAGTACAGGGGAAGGGCTACACCTTC,CASSLVQGKGYTF
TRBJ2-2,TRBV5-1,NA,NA,TGCGCCAGCAGCTCCCCTAACCTGGCCGGGGAGCTGTTTTTT,CASSSPNLAGELFF
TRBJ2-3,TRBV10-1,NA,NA,TGCGCCAGCAGTGAGTCTCCCACAGATACGCAGTATTTT,CASSESPTDTQYF
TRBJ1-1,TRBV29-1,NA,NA,TGCAGCGTTGAAGAGCCGGGGTCTTTCACTGAAGCTTTCTTT,CSVEEPGSFTEAFF
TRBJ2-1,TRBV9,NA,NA,TGTGCCAGCAGCTCCTTTGATGGCGATGAGCAGTTCTTC,CASSSFDGDEQFF
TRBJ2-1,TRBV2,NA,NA,TGTGCCAGCTCTTATACCGGGAATGAGCAGTTCTTC,CASSYTGNEQFF
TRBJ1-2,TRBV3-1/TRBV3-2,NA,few,TGTGCCAGCAGCCCTACACAAAATAACTATGGCTACACCTTC,CASSPTQNNYGYTF
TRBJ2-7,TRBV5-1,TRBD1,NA,TGCGCCAGCAGCTCACGCCGGGACAGGGCGACCTACGAGCAGTACTTC,CASSSRRDRATYEQYF
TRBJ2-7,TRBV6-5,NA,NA,TGTGCCAGCACGCCGGACAATACCTACGAGCAGTACTTC,CASTPDNTYEQYF
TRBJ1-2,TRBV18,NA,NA,TGTGCCAGCTCATTCAACTTCGATGGCTACACCTTC,CASSFNFDGYTF
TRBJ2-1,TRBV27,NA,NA,TGTGCCAGCACCTGGACGGGTTCTAAAATCTCCTACAATGAGCAGTTCTTC,CASTWTGSKISYNEQFF
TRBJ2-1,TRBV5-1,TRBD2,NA,TGCGCCAGCAGCTTCCGGACTAGCGGGGGTTTAAGTGAGCAGTTCTTC,CASSFRTSGGLSEQFF
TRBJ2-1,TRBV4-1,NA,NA,TGCGCCAGCAGCCAAATGGCCCGGACAGACAATGAGCAGTTCTTC,CASSQMARTDNEQFF
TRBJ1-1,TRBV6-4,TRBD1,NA,TGTGCCAGCAGTGTTGCTTTCAGCAGACAGGGTAAAACTGAAGCTTTCTTT,CASSVAFSRQGKTEAFF
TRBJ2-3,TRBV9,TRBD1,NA,TGTGCCAGCAGCGGAGGGACAGGGCACGCAGATACGCAGTATTTT,CASSGGTGHADTQYF
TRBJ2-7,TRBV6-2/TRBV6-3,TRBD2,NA,TGTGCCAGCAGCCGGACGTGGACTAGCGGGAGAAAGGCCTACGAGCAGTACTTC,CASSRTWTSGRKAYEQYF
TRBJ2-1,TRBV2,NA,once,TGTGCCAGCAGTGGAGGACCTGGATCCTACAATGAGCAGTTCTTC,CASSGGPGSYNEQFF
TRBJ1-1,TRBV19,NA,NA,TGTGCCAGTAGTATAACCGGGACAAGGAACACTGAAGCTTTCTTT,CASSITGTRNTEAFF
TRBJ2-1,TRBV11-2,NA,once,TGTGCCAGCAGCCTAAAGGTGGGGGAAACCTACAATGAGCAGTTCTTC,CASSLKVGETYNEQFF